This T cell receptor (beta chain) was identified in a study of beta chain features in type 1 diabetes. What was sequenced were expressed TCRB transcripts, since all of the isolated RNA had been reverse transcribed. Sequenced by immunoSEQ multiplex PCR; TCRdb stores in-frame clones only, minus some. The sample lists about 620,000 clones; about 16% were seen once. A few counts support this clone. Antigen unknown. Notes on the study in general: Across all four CD4+ subsets, people with type 1 diabetes showed modestly shorter TCRB CDR3s.

Germline V lookup: CDR1 SGHNT, CDR2 YENEEA. The V end lost 3 bases, the J end lost 6 bases, and 10 bases lay between the germline ends. This CDR3 is built from 13 residues. Material for sequencing was naive CD4+ T cells from blood. This rearrangement joins TRBV11-3 to TRBJ2-3; no clear D. The TCR comes from a man in his late teens or twenties in good health. The CDR3 coding sequence is TGTGCCAGCAGCTTGTTTCGGTCGGATACGCAGTATTTT. Its translation is CASSLFRSDTQYF.